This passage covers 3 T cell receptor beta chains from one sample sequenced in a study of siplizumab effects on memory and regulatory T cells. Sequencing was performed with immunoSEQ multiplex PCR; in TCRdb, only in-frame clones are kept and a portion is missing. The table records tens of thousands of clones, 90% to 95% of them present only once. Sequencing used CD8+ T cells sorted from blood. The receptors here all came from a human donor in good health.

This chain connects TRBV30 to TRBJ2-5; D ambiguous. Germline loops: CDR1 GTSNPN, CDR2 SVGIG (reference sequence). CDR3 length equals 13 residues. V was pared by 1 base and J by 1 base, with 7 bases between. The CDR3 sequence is CAWSGGAQETQYF. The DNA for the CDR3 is TGTGCCTGGAGTGGAGGAGCCCAAGAGACCCAGTACTTC. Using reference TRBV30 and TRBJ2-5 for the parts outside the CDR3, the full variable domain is SQTIHQWPATLVQPVGSPLSLECTVEGTSNPNLYWYRQAAGRGLQLLFYSVGIGQISSEVPQNLSASRPQDRQFILSSKKLLLSDSGFYLCAWSGGAQETQYFGPGTRLLVL.

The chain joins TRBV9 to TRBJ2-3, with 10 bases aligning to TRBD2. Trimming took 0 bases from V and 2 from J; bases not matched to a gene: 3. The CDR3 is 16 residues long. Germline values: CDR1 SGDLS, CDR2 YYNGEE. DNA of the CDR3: TGTGCCAGCAGCGTAGCTAGCGGGAGTCCCACAGATACGCAGTATTTT. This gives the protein CASSVASGSPTDTQYF.

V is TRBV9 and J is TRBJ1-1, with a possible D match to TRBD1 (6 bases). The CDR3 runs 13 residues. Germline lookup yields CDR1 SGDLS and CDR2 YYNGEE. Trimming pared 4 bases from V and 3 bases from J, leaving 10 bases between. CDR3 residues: CASSPRGDTEAFF. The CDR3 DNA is TGTGCCAGCAGCCCAAGGGGGGACACTGAAGCTTTCTTT.